This T cell receptor (beta chain) appears in the sequencing data of a study of molecular identifiers for immune sequencing clone quantification. Findings of the study overall: Effector cells had over 98% of their molecules in clones above 20 RNA copies, while naive cells had under 1%.

As concerns this clonotype: As yet, its antigen is unknown. At one end the junction does not follow the germline gene, possibly because of a read error.

Libraries used roughly 18,000 to 1,000,000 sorted naive CD8 T cells and 10%, 30% or 50% RNA input. TCRdb used MiXCR to reprocess the PCR reads, holding one entry per CDR3 protein. The table lists about 630,000 distinct CDR3 sequences, about 25% of them singletons, with 0.7% to 0.95% in the top ten. The CDR3 is 15 residues long. This receptor was identified in a human donor in good health. Some libraries in this study had Jurkat cell RNA spiked in. Source material: naive CD8+ T cells from blood, with Jurkat cell RNA spiked in. Subset described: FACS-sorted CD8+CD4-CCR7+CD45RA+ naive T cells. This sequence joins TRBV12-3 or TRBV12-4 and TRBJ1-3, with D hard to call. The CDR3 DNA reads TGTGCCAGCAGCCATGTTCAGTTCCCTGGAGACACCATATATTTT. It yields the protein CASSHVQFPGDTIYF.